The rows below give T cell receptor beta chains drawn from one sample of a study of cytomegalovirus exposure and HLA in healthy donors. The method was immunoSEQ multiplex PCR; TCRdb's version includes in-frame clones alone and lacks a portion of them. Of tens of thousands of clones listed, roughly 70% are singletons. The specimen was PBMCs. Every receptor here comes from a man between 25 and 39 years old in good health and CMV-seronegative. Both conserved end residues are part of each CDR3. The D gene is left open where the match is weak. Clone sizes are given selectively: once, few, many, or a class where the clone is expanded.

j_gene,d_gene,abundance,v_gene,CDR3nt,CDR3aa
TRBJ2-3,NA,NA,TRBV5-1,TGCGCCAGCAGCTTAAACCAGGCAGATACGCAGTATTTT,CASSLNQADTQYF
TRBJ1-2,NA,NA,TRBV4-3,TGCGCCAGCAGCCAAGAAACAGGAGTTCACGATGGCTACACCTTC,CASSQETGVHDGYTF
TRBJ1-1,NA,NA,TRBV19,TGTGCCAGTAGTATATTGGGTAGTGGACAGCTGAACACTGAAGCTTTCTTT,CASSILGSGQLNTEAFF
TRBJ2-2,NA,few,TRBV29-1,TGCAGCGTTGAAGGGGTGACTGGTTCTACCGGGGAGCTGTTTTTT,CSVEGVTGSTGELFF
TRBJ1-6,TRBD1,NA,TRBV2,TGTGCCAGCAGCGGACAGGGTGTCAATTCACCCCTCCACTTT,CASSGQGVNSPLHF
TRBJ2-1,TRBD2,few,TRBV4-1,TGCGCCAGCAGCACCCGACTAGCGGTAAACAATGAGCAGTTCTTC,CASSTRLAVNNEQFF
TRBJ1-1,TRBD1,NA,TRBV6-5,TGTGCCAGCAGTTACAGGGACAGCAGGAACACTGAAGCTTTCTTT,CASSYRDSRNTEAFF
TRBJ1-5,TRBD1,NA,TRBV18,TGTGCCAGCTCACCCTTGGGACAGGAAAGCAATCAGCCCCAGCATTTT,CASSPLGQESNQPQHF
TRBJ1-2,NA,NA,TRBV7-9,TGTGCCAGCAGCTTAAACAGTGACTATGGCTACACCTTC,CASSLNSDYGYTF
TRBJ1-3,TRBD1,NA,TRBV6-5,TGTGCCAGCACAGGGGGCGTAAACTCTGGAAACACCATATATTTT,CASTGGVNSGNTIYF
TRBJ2-5,NA,NA,TRBV15,TGTGCCACCAGCAGAGATGTCCATCTACAAGAGACCCAGTACTTC,CATSRDVHLQETQYF
TRBJ2-1,NA,NA,TRBV7-2,TGTGCCAGCAGGGTTCCGGTTAGCTCCTACAATGAGCAGTTCTTC,CASRVPVSSYNEQFF
TRBJ2-1,TRBD2,NA,TRBV5-1,TGCGCCAGCAGCCAGACTAGCGGGGGGGCCGGGGAGCAGTTCTTC,CASSQTSGGAGEQFF
TRBJ2-1,NA,NA,TRBV5-1,TGCGCCAGCAGCTTGAGCCCAGCGAGGAACAGGGTAGTTAATGAGCAGTTCTTC,CASSLSPARNRVVNEQFF
TRBJ1-2,TRBD1,NA,TRBV27,TGTGCCAGCAGTACCTCGGACAGGGTTCACGGCTACACCTTC,CASSTSDRVHGYTF
TRBJ2-7,TRBD1,once,TRBV7-9,TGTGCCAGCAGCCGGACAGGGATGTCCTACGAGCAGTACTTC,CASSRTGMSYEQYF
TRBJ2-1,TRBD2,NA,TRBV19,TGTGCCAGTAGTATAGGGCCTAGCGGGGTCAATGAGCAGTTCTTC,CASSIGPSGVNEQFF
TRBJ2-3,TRBD1,NA,TRBV7-2,TGTGCCAGCAGCTTACTGACAGGGGGCAAAGCAGATACGCAGTATTTT,CASSLLTGGKADTQYF
TRBJ2-7,TRBD1,few,TRBV28,TGTGCCAGCAGTTTACCTGGACAGGGGGCTAGTTCCCTCTACGAGCAGTACTTC,CASSLPGQGASSLYEQYF
TRBJ2-7,TRBD2,NA,TRBV27,TGTGCCAGCAGTTCCGGACTAGCGGGAGACGAGCAGTACTTC,CASSSGLAGDEQYF
TRBJ2-2,TRBD1,NA,TRBV5-1,TGCGCCAGCAGCTTGGGACAGGGTTGGGCCGGGGAGCTGTTTTTT,CASSLGQGWAGELFF
TRBJ2-7,NA,NA,TRBV27,TGTGCCAGCCGGCCGAACGGAGGCGAGCAGTACTTC,CASRPNGGEQYF
TRBJ2-7,TRBD1,NA,TRBV4-1,TGCGCCAGCAGCCAAGGGACAGGGCGCTACGAGCAGTACTTC,CASSQGTGRYEQYF
TRBJ1-2,NA,NA,TRBV4-1,TGCGCCAGCAGCCAGACCGCGGCGGACTATGGCTACACCTTC,CASSQTAADYGYTF
TRBJ2-7,NA,NA,TRBV27,TGTGCCAGCAGTTTGTACCCACTTCAGGGGATCTACGAGCAGTACTTC,CASSLYPLQGIYEQYF
TRBJ2-6,NA,NA,TRBV4-1,TGCGCCAGCAGCCAAGCTCCAGGGCCTGGGGCCAACGTCCTGACTTTC,CASSQAPGPGANVLTF
TRBJ1-4,TRBD1,NA,TRBV14,TGTGCCAGCAGCCAGAATACAGGGGTGTGGGAAAAACTGTTTTTT,CASSQNTGVWEKLFF
TRBJ2-7,TRBD2,once,TRBV4-3,TGCGCCAGCAGCCAAGATTTAACTAGCGGGTCTACCTACGAGCAGTACTTC,CASSQDLTSGSTYEQYF
TRBJ2-7,TRBD1,NA,TRBV4-1,TGCGCCAGCAGCCAAGGGGGACAGGGGGTCTCCTACGAGCAGTACTTC,CASSQGGQGVSYEQYF
TRBJ2-3,NA,NA,TRBV6-4,TGTGCCAGCAGTGACTCCGGGGGCGGGGGTGGCGCAGATACGCAGTATTTT,CASSDSGGGGGADTQYF
TRBJ2-2,TRBD1,NA,TRBV5-4,TGTGCCAGCAGGCAGACAGGGCCCGGGGAGCTGTTTTTT,CASRQTGPGELFF
TRBJ2-2,NA,NA,TRBV13,TGTGCCAGCAGCTTAGCAGGGAACACCGGGGAGCTGTTTTTT,CASSLAGNTGELFF
TRBJ1-1,TRBD1,NA,TRBV9,TGTGCCAGCAGCGTAGCGGGGACAGCGAACACTGAAGCTTTCTTT,CASSVAGTANTEAFF
TRBJ1-5,NA,NA,TRBV19,TGTGCCAGTAGTATAGACAGGGGACAGCCCCAGCATTTT,CASSIDRGQPQHF
TRBJ2-3,TRBD2,NA,TRBV6-4,TGTGCCAGCAGTCCCGCCGGCGGGGGGACCACAGATACGCAGTATTTT,CASSPAGGGTTDTQYF
TRBJ2-5,NA,few,TRBV5-1,TGCGCCAGCAGATACTCTGGGCCAGGGGAAGAGACCCAGTACTTC,CASRYSGPGEETQYF
TRBJ1-2,NA,NA,TRBV4-1,TGCGCCAGCAGCCAAGATCCGGGGAGCTATGGCTACACCTTC,CASSQDPGSYGYTF
TRBJ1-2,NA,NA,TRBV7-3,TGTGCCAGCAGCTTAGGGTCGTCAGGACCGGGATATGGCTACACCTTC,CASSLGSSGPGYGYTF
TRBJ1-2,NA,once,TRBV13,TGTGCCAGCAGCTTAGGCAGGGCCGGGGGGTATGGAGGCTACACCTTC,CASSLGRAGGYGGYTF
TRBJ1-4,TRBD1,NA,TRBV6-6,TGTGCCAGCAGTTACGACAGGGTGGGAGATGAAAAACTGTTTTTT,CASSYDRVGDEKLFF
TRBJ2-7,TRBD1,NA,TRBV30,TGTGCCTGGAATCGACAGGGCGAGCAGTACTTC,CAWNRQGEQYF
TRBJ1-2,NA,NA,TRBV7-9,TGTGCCAGCAGCTTGGGCGGGGGAGGCTACACCTTC,CASSLGGGGYTF
TRBJ2-1,TRBD2,NA,TRBV5-4,TGTGCCAGCAGCCAAGGGACTAGCGGGAGAGGGGAGGTGGCGCAGTTCTTC,CASSQGTSGRGEVAQFF
TRBJ1-5,TRBD1,NA,TRBV23-1,TGCGCCAGCAGTCAACCACAGGGGGGCAATCAGCCCCAGCATTTT,CASSQPQGGNQPQHF
TRBJ1-2,NA,NA,TRBV19,TGTGCCAGTAGTATTATTCTAGGGGACTATGGCTACACCTTC,CASSIILGDYGYTF
TRBJ2-2,TRBD2,few,TRBV7-6,TGTGCCAGCAGCACCGGGACTAGCGGCACCGGGGAGCTGTTTTTT,CASSTGTSGTGELFF
TRBJ2-7,NA,NA,TRBV2,TGTGCCAGCAGTGAAGACCCCAGCTCCTACGAGCAGTACTTC,CASSEDPSSYEQYF
TRBJ2-5,TRBD1,NA,TRBV15,TGTGCCACCAGCAAAGAGACAGGGTCGGAGACCCAGTACTTC,CATSKETGSETQYF
TRBJ2-1,NA,once,TRBV30,TGTGCCTGGAGTGTTCCGTGGGAGACCGGGGAAAATGAGCAGTTCTTC,CAWSVPWETGENEQFF